One and the same sample provided the 12 T cell receptor beta chains below, sequenced in a study of T cells in Graves' hyperthyroidism and ophthalmopathy. The TCR beta CDR3 regions underwent amplification using RNA transcripts as the source. Initially, a first-round RT-PCR of the TCR CDR3 employed the HTBI primer set. A single record per CDR3 protein comes from TCRdb applying MiXCR to the multiplex PCR reads. The sample shows approximately 640,000 distinct CDR3 sequences, 15% to 20% of them seen only once. Sequenced input: blood. Receptors were obtained from a woman in her twenties or thirties with Graves' hyperthyroidism.

In its sample, this clonotype was seen many times. This chain connects TRBV28 to TRBJ2-1; D ambiguous. Between the trimmed V and J ends, which lost 0 bases and 9 bases, there was a span of 3 bases. The CDR3 spans 11 residues. The germline gives CDR1 MDHEN, CDR2 SYDVKM. The CDR3 loop reads CASSLWREQFF. The DNA for the CDR3 is TGTGCCAGCAGTTTATGGCGTGAGCAGTTCTTC.

The table lists this clonotype with many counts. The CDR3 sequence: CASKEGSGTGRVNEQFF. DNA of the CDR3: TGTGCCAGCAAGGAGGGCTCCGGGACAGGGAGGGTCAATGAGCAGTTCTTC. The V call is TRBV2, the J call TRBJ2-1, with 9 bases identical to TRBD1. This CDR3 has 17 residues. The germline CDR1 and CDR2 sequences are SNHLY and FYNNEI. The V and J ends lost 7 bases and 6 bases, in that order; junction bases with no gene match: 16.

CDR3 sequence: CSVDAGRPYYGYTF. CDR3 sequence (DNA): TGCAGCGTTGATGCGGGGCGACCGTACTATGGCTACACCTTC. This sequence joins TRBV29-1 and TRBJ1-2; D may be TRBD1 (5 bases). The germline V gene has CDR1 SQVTM and CDR2 ANQGSEA. The CDR3 totals 14 residues. Trimming pared 3 bases from V and 3 bases from J, leaving 14 bases between.

At least ten counts were recorded for this clonotype. The chain recombines TRBV2 with TRBJ2-3, with 7 bases lining up with TRBD2. CDR1 SNHLY and CDR2 FYNNEI come from the germline V gene. The CDR3 length is 13 residues. J was trimmed by 2 bases and V by 9 bases; bases with no gene match: 5. CDR3 bases: TGTGCCAGTGCGGGAGAGCCCACAGATACGCAGTATTTT. As protein: CASAGEPTDTQYF.

The sample holds many counts of this clonotype. This chain connects TRBV19 to TRBJ2-7; 13 bases agree with TRBD2. Germline loops: CDR1 LNHDA, CDR2 SQIVND (reference sequence). V lost 5 bases and J lost 3; bases outside the gene matches: 4. The CDR3 is made up of 15 amino acids. CDR3 residues: CASSATSGRLYEQYF. The CDR3 DNA is TGTGCCAGTAGTGCGACTAGCGGGAGGCTCTACGAGCAGTACTTC.

This clonotype was detected only a few times. The J gene is TRBJ2-7, the V gene TRBV12-3 or TRBV12-4; D not resolved. The CDR3 spans 14 residues. Trimming took 3 bases from V and 2 from J, leaving 11 bases between them. DNA for the CDR3: TGTGCCAGCAGTTTTTGGCTGAGCGCCTACGAGCAGTACTTC. Amino acids: CASSFWLSAYEQYF.

Concerning this clonotype: This CDR3 fails to terminate in the conserved phenylalanine or tryptophan, so it likely reflects a read error. The chain has TRBV6-1 and TRBJ1-1; D perhaps matches TRBD1 (5 bases). The germline CDR1 and CDR2 sequences are MNHNS and SASEGT. Deletions cut 5 bases from V and 1 base from J, with 11 bases between. This CDR3 region has 14 residues. The CDR3 DNA follows: TGTGCCAGCAGTACGACAGTAAAGAACACTGAAGCTTTCCTT. This gives the protein CASSTTVKNTEAFL.

V and J are TRBV2 and TRBJ2-5; possibly TRBD2 for D (5 bases). The CDR3 length is 13 residues. V lost 6 bases, J lost 4 bases, and 12 bases lay in between. Per the germline V gene, CDR1 is SNHLY and CDR2 is FYNNEI. The CDR3 sequence is CASRGRGRETQYF. The CDR3 DNA sequence: TGTGCCAGCAGGGGTCGGGGAAGAGAGACCCAGTACTTC.

This clonotype was seen repeatedly, ten times or more. This rearrangement joins TRBV3-1 to TRBJ1-1; maybe TRBD1 (6 bases). V lost 6 bases and J 1 base, leaving 12 bases between the germline ends. The germline V gene encodes CDR1 LGHDT and CDR2 YNNKEL (reference sequence). This CDR3 has 14 residues. Here the CDR3 reads CASSLLDRNTEAFF. The CDR3, as DNA: TGTGCCAGCAGTCTCCTGGACAGGAACACTGAAGCTTTCTTT.

In this sample, this clonotype turned up a few times. This chain links TRBV2 with TRBJ2-7; the D gene could be TRBD1 or TRBD2 (5 bases each). The germline V gene has CDR1 SNHLY and CDR2 FYNNEI. This CDR3 region has 15 residues. Trimming removed 8 bases from V and 2 bases from J, with 19 bases in between. The CDR3 loop is CASHPQGLATYEQYF. CDR3 bases: TGTGCCAGCCACCCTCAGGGCCTAGCTACCTACGAGCAGTACTTC.

This clonotype was picked up many times. The gene calls are TRBV30 and TRBJ1-1; TRBD1 agrees at 10 bases. Germline CDR1 and CDR2: GTSNPN and SVGIG (reference sequence). Losses at the gene ends were 5 bases for V and 0 bases for J; bases not matched to a gene: 6. The length of the CDR3 is 15 residues. The chain's CDR3 is CAWGIGTGVNTEAFF. The CDR3 region has the DNA TGTGCCTGGGGAATCGGGACAGGGGTGAACACTGAAGCTTTCTTT.

This clonotype has ten or more counts. The DNA for the CDR3 is TGTGCCAGCAGCTTAGGCGCTAGCGCCCACTTCTACGAGCAGTACTTC. Encoded protein: CASSLGASAHFYEQYF. The genes are TRBV7-6 and TRBJ2-7, with D tentatively TRBD2 (6 bases). Germline-derived CDR1 and CDR2 are SGHVS and FNYEAQ. This CDR3 is built from 16 residues. V was pared by 1 base and J by 3 bases, with 16 bases between.